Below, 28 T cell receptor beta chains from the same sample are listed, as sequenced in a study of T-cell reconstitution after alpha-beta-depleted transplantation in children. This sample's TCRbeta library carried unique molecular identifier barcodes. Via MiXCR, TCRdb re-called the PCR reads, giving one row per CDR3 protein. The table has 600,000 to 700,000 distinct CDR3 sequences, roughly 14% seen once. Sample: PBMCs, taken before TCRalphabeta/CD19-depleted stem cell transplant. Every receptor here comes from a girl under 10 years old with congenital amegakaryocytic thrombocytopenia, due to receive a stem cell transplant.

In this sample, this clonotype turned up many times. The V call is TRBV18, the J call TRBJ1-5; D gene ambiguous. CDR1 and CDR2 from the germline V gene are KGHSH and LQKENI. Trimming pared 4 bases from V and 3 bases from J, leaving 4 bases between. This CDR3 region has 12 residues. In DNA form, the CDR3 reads TGTGCCAGCTCACAAAACAATCAGCCCCAGCATTTT. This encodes CASSQNNQPQHF.

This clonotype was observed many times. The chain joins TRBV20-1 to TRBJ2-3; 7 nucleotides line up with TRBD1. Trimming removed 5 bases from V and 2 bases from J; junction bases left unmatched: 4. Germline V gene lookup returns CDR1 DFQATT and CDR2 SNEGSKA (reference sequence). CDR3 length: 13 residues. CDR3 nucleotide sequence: TGCAGTGCTGTCGACAGGGTCACAGATACGCAGTATTTT. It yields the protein CSAVDRVTDTQYF.

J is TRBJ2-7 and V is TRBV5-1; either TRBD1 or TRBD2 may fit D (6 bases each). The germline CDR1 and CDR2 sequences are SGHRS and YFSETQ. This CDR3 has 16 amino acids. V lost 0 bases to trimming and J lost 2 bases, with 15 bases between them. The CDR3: CASSLDPGGRAYEQYF. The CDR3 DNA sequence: TGCGCCAGCAGCTTGGACCCCGGGGGCAGAGCCTACGAGCAGTACTTC.

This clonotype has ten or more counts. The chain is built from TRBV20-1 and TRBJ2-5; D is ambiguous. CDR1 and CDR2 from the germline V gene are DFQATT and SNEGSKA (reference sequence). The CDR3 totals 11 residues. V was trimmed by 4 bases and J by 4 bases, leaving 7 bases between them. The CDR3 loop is CSAIPPETQYF. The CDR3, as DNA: TGCAGTGCTATCCCCCCAGAGACCCAGTACTTC.

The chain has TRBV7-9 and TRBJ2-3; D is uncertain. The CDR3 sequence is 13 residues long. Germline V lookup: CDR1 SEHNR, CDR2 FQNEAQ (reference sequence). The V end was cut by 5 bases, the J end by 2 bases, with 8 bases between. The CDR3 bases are TGTGCCAGCAGCCCGGTCTACACAGATACGCAGTATTTT. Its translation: CASSPVYTDTQYF.

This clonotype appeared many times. CDR3 loop: CASSLGSVQETQYF. In nucleotides, the CDR3 is TGCGCCAGCAGCTTGGGTTCGGTCCAAGAGACCCAGTACTTC. This chain links TRBV5-1 with TRBJ2-5, with D uncertain. Germline V lookup: CDR1 SGHRS, CDR2 YFSETQ. The CDR3 extends over 14 amino acids. The V and J ends lost 0 bases and 1 base respectively, with 7 bases between them.

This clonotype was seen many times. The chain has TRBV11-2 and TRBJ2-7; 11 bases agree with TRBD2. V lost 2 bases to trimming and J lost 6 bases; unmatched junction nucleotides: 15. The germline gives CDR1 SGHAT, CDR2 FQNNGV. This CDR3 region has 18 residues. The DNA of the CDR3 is TGTGCCAGCAGCTTATTCCTCCTTGATATAGCGGGAGGGCTCGAGCAGTACTTC. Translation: CASSLFLLDIAGGLEQYF.

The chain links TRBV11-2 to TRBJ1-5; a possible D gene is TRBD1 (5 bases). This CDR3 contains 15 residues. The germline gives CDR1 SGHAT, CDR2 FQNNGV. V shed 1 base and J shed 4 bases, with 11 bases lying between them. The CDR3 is CASSLGQGINQPQHF. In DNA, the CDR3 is TGTGCCAGCAGCTTAGGCCAGGGCATAAATCAGCCCCAGCATTTT. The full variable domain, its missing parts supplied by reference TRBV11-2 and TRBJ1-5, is EAGVAQSPRYKIIEKRQSVAFWCNPISGHATLYWYQQILGQGPKLLIQFQNNGVVDDSQLPKDRFSAERLKGVDSTLKIQPAKLEDSAVYLCASSLGQGINQPQHFGDGTRLSIL.

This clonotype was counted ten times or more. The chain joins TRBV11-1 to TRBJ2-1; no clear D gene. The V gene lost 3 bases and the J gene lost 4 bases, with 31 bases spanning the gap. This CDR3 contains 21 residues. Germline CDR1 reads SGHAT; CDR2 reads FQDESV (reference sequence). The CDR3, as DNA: TGTGCCAGCAGCTTCCGTCCTCCGGCCACGCCGCGCCAACGGTTTTACAATGAGCAGTTCTTC. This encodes CASSFRPPATPRQRFYNEQFF. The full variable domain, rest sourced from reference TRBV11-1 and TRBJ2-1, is EAEVAQSPRYKITEKSQAVAFWCDPISGHATLYWYRQILGQGPELLVQFQDESVVDDSQLPKDRFSAERLKGVDSTLKIQPAELGDSAMYLCASSFRPPATPRQRFYNEQFFGPGTRLTVL.

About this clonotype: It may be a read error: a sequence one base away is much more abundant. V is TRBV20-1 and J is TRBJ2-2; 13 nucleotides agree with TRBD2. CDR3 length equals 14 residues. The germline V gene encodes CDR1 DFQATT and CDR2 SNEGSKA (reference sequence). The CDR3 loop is CSTSGRGYTGELFF. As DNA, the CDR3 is TGCAGTACTAGCGGGAGGGGATACACCGGGGAGCTGTTTTTT.

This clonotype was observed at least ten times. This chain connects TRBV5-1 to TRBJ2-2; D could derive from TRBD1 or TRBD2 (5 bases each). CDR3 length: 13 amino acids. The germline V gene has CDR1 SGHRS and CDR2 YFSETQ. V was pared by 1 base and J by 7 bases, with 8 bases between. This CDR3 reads CASSLQGDGELFF. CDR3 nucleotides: TGCGCCAGCAGCTTGCAGGGAGACGGGGAGCTGTTTTTT. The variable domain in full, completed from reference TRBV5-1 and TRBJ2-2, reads KAGVTQTPRYLIKTRGQQVTLSCSPISGHRSVSWYQQTPGQGLQFLFEYFSETQRNKGNFPGRFSGRQFSNSRSEMNVSTLELGDSALYLCASSLQGDGELFFGEGSRLTVL.

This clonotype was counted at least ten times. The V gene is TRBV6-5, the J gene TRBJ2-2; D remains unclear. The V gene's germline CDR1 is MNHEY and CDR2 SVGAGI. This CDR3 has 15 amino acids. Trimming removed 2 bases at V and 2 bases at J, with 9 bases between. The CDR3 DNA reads TGTGCCAGCAGTTACGTGACACCAAACACCGGGGAGCTGTTTTTT. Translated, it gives CASSYVTPNTGELFF.

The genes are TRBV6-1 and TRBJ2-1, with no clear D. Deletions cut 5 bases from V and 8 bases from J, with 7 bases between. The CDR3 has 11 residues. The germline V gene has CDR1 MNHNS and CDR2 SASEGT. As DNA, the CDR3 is TGTGCCAGCAGTCACGAACATGAGCAGTTCTTC. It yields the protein CASSHEHEQFF.

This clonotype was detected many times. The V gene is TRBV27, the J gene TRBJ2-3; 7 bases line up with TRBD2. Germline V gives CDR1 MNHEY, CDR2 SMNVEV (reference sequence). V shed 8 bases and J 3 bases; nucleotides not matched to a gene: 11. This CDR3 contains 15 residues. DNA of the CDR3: TGTGCCAGCGGGAGGGCTTTTTGGGGTACAGATACGCAGTATTTT. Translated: CASGRAFWGTDTQYF.

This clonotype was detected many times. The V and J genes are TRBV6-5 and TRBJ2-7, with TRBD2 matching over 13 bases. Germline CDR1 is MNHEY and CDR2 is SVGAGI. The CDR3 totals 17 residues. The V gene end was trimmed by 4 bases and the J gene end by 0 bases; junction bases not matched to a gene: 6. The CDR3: CASSFGTSGISSYEQYF. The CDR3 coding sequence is TGTGCCAGCAGTTTCGGGACTAGCGGGATCAGCTCCTACGAGCAGTACTTC.

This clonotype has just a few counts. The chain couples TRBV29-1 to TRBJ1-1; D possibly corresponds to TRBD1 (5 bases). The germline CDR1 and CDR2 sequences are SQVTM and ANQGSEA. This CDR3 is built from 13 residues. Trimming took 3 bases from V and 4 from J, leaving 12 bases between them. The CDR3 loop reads CSVDGAVGTEAFF. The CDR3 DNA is TGCAGCGTTGACGGGGCGGTTGGCACTGAAGCTTTCTTT.

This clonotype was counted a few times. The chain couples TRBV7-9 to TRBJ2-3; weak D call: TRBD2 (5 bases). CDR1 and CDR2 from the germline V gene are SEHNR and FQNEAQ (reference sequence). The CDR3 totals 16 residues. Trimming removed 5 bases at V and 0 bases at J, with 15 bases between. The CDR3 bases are TGTGCCAGCAGCCCCGACTACCAGCCCAGCACAGATACGCAGTATTTT. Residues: CASSPDYQPSTDTQYF. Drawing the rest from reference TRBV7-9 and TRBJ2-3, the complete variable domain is DTGVSQNPRHKITKRGQNVTFRCDPISEHNRLYWYRQTLGQGPEFLTYFQNEAQLEKSRLLSDRFSAERPKGSFSTLEIQRTEQGDSAMYLCASSPDYQPSTDTQYFGPGTRLTVL.

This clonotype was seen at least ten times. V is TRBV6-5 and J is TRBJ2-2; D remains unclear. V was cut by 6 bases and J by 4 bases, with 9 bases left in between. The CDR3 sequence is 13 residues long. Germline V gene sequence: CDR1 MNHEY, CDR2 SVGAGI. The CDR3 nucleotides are TGTGCCAGCAGACTCCGGACCACCGGGGAGCTGTTTTTT. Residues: CASRLRTTGELFF.

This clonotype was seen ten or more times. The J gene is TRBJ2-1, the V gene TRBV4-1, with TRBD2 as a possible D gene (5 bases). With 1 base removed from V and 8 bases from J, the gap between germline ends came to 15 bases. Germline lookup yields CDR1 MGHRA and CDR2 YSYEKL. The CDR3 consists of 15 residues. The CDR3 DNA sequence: TGCGCCAGCAGCCAAGTTTCAACTAGTCGGTATGAGCAGTTCTTC. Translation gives CASSQVSTSRYEQFF.

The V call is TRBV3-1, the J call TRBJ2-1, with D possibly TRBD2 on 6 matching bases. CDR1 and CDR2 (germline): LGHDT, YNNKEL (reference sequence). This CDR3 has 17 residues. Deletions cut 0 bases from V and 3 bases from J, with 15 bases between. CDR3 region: CASSQEVRRGNYNEQFF. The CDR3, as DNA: TGTGCCAGCAGCCAAGAGGTGCGGCGGGGAAACTACAATGAGCAGTTCTTC.

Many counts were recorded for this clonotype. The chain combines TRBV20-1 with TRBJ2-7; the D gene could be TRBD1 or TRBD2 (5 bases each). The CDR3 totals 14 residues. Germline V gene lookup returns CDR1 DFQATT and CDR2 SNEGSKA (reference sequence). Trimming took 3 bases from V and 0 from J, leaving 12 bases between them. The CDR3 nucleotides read TGCAGTGCTAGTGGGACGCAAAGCTCCTACGAGCAGTACTTC. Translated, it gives CSASGTQSSYEQYF.

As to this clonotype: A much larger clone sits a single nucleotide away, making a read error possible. The CDR3 sequence: CSTTGPPYGYTF. The CDR3 bases are TGCAGTACTACGGGGCCCCCCTATGGCTACACCTTC. This rearrangement joins TRBV20-1 to TRBJ1-2; D is possibly TRBD1 (5 bases). Trimming pared 8 bases from V and 4 bases from J, leaving 14 bases between. The CDR3 loop spans 12 amino acids. Germline loops: CDR1 DFQATT, CDR2 SNEGSKA (reference sequence).

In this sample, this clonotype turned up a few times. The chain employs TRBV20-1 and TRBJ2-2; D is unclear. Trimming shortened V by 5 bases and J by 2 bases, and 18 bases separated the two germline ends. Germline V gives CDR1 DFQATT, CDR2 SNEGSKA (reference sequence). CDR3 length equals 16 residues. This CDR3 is CSAPRLPGPNTGELFF. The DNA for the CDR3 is TGCAGTGCTCCCAGGTTGCCCGGGCCTAACACCGGGGAGCTGTTTTTT.

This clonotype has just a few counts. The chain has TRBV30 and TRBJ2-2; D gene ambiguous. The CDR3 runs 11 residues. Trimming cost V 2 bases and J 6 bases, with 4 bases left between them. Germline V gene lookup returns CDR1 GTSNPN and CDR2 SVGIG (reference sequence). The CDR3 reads CAWSLAGELFF. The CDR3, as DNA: TGTGCCTGGAGTCTGGCCGGGGAGCTGTTTTTT.

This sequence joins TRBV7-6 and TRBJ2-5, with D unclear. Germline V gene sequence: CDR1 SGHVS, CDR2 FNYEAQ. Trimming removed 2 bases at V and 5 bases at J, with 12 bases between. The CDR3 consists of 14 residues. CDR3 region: CASSLNPALETQYF. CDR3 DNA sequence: TGTGCCAGCAGCTTAAATCCTGCGTTGGAGACCCAGTACTTC.

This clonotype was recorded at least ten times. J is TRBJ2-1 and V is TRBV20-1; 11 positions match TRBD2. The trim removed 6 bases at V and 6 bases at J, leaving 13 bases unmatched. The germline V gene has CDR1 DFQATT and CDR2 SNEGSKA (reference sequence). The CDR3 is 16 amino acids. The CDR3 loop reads CSAIGVLAGAGNEQFF. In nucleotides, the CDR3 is TGCAGTGCCATAGGGGTACTAGCGGGAGCGGGCAATGAGCAGTTCTTC.

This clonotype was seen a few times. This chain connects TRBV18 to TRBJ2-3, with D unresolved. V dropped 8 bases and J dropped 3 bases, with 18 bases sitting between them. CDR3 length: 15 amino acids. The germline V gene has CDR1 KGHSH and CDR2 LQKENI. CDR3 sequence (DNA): TGTGCCAGCGCCCATCCTCTAGGAACTACAGATACGCAGTATTTT. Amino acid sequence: CASAHPLGTTDTQYF.

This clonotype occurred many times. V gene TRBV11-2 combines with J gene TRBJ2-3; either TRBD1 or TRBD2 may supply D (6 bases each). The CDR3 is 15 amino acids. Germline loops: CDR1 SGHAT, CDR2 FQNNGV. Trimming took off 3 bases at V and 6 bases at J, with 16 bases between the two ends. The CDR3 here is CASSLRGASRDTQYF. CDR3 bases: TGTGCCAGCAGCTTGAGGGGGGCATCACGGGATACGCAGTATTTT.